A single sample gave rise to the 23 T cell receptor beta chains below, sequenced in a study of cytomegalovirus exposure and HLA in healthy donors. Both 60 Vbeta primers and 13 Jbeta primers went into the PCR. Sequencing was performed with immunoSEQ multiplex PCR; in TCRdb, only in-frame clones are kept and a portion is missing. The sample records about 140,000 clones, 9.4% being singletons. The sample taken for sequencing was PBMCs. These receptor sequences come from a male donor in good health and CMV-seronegative.

The sample holds a few counts of this clone. V and J are TRBV6-5 and TRBJ2-2; D uncertain. Trimming stripped 7 bases from V and 4 bases from J, with 10 bases between. CDR3 size: 13 residues. Germline V CDR1 and CDR2: MNHEY, SVGAGI. CDR3 DNA: TGTGCCAGCACCTTTCTGAGCACCGGGGAGCTGTTTTTT. Residues: CASTFLSTGELFF.

For the CDR3, the DNA is TGTGCCAGTAGTAAGCAGGTCCGTTACAATCAGCCCCAGCATTTT. As protein: CASSKQVRYNQPQHF. The V and J genes are TRBV19 and TRBJ1-5; D call uncertain. Trimming removed 4 bases from V and 3 bases from J, with 13 bases in between. The V gene's germline CDR1 is LNHDA and CDR2 SQIVND (reference sequence). The CDR3 extends over 15 amino acids.

This clone was counted only a few times. The chain carries TRBV2 and TRBJ1-1, with 8 bases identical to TRBD1. The J segment lost 1 base and the V segment lost 3 bases, leaving 7 bases of the junction unmatched. This CDR3 is 16 amino acids long. The germline V gene has CDR1 SNHLY and CDR2 FYNNEI. The CDR3 reads CASSDRNRGENTEAFF. The CDR3, as DNA: TGTGCCAGCAGTGACAGAAACAGGGGGGAGAACACTGAAGCTTTCTTT.

The rearrangement uses TRBV2 and TRBJ2-7; TRBD1 matches 8 bases. Germline trimming cut 4 bases from V and 7 bases from J; bases unmatched to any gene: 12. From germline, CDR1 is SNHLY and CDR2 FYNNEI. The CDR3 sequence is 15 residues long. CDR3 bases: TGTGCCAGCAGTGTTCCAGGACAGGGCCTATCTGAGCAGTACTTC. Amino acid sequence: CASSVPGQGLSEQYF.

This clone was observed a few times. This chain uses TRBV2 with TRBJ2-1, with 8 bases fitting TRBD2. Germline V gene lookup returns CDR1 SNHLY and CDR2 FYNNEI. This CDR3 spans 15 amino acids. J lost 4 bases, V lost 2 bases, and 4 bases had no gene match. CDR3 sequence: CASSEKVAGYNEQFF. The CDR3 DNA reads as TGTGCCAGCAGTGAAAAGGTAGCGGGGTACAATGAGCAGTTCTTC.

The genes are TRBV28 and TRBJ1-3; the D gene is possibly TRBD1 (5 bases). Germline CDR1 MDHEN, CDR2 SYDVKM. The V end was cut by 3 bases, the J end by 1 base, with 10 bases between. The CDR3 totals 15 residues. CDR3 loop: CASSFSDRSGNTIYF. The CDR3 nucleotides are TGTGCCAGCAGTTTCAGCGACAGATCTGGAAACACCATATATTTT.

This clone turned up a few times. J is TRBJ2-5 and V is TRBV29-1; 9 positions agree with TRBD1. The DNA end lines up better with TRBJ2-7; the J call may be wrong. The CDR3 is 12 amino acids. Germline CDR1 reads SQVTM; CDR2 reads ANQGSEA. The CDR3 here is CSGGQGRNEQYF. The CDR3 DNA reads TGCAGCGGCGGACAGGGGCGTAACGAGCAGTACTTC.

This clone was counted a few times. This chain joins TRBV4-1 and TRBJ2-5; TRBD1 aligns across 7 bases. The V gene's germline CDR1 is MGHRA and CDR2 YSYEKL. CDR3 length: 14 amino acids. The ends lost 1 base at V and 4 bases at J; junction bases unmatched: 3. As DNA, the CDR3 is TGCGCCAGCAGCCAAGGTGACAGGGTAGAGACCCAGTACTTC. Translating gives CASSQGDRVETQYF.

This clone appeared a few times. This chain links TRBV19 with TRBJ1-4, with D uncertain. The ends were cut back, 4 bases at V and 8 bases at J, with 17 bases in the middle. CDR1 LNHDA and CDR2 SQIVND come from the germline V gene (reference sequence). This CDR3 is 15 amino acids long. The CDR3 loop reads CASSTRGQREEKLFF. CDR3 nucleotides: TGTGCCAGTAGTACTCGCGGGCAGAGGGAAGAAAAACTGTTTTTT.

The V and J genes are TRBV5-1 and TRBJ1-6; a weak D match, TRBD1 (5 bases). The germline V gene has CDR1 SGHRS and CDR2 YFSETQ. The germline V and J ends were trimmed by 0 bases and 9 bases, with 22 bases remaining between them. The CDR3 spans 18 residues. CDR3 sequence: CASSLEGPSRTGGSPLHF. Here the CDR3 DNA reads TGCGCCAGCAGCTTGGAAGGACCCTCTCGAACGGGGGGTTCACCCCTCCACTTT.

The gene calls are TRBV6-1 and TRBJ2-4; 15 nucleotides line up with TRBD2. V lost 4 bases, J lost 3 bases, and 1 base stayed unmatched. The germline gives CDR1 MNHNS, CDR2 SASEGT. This CDR3 has 16 residues. The CDR3 loop is CASSGTSGGGKNIQYF. The CDR3 nucleotides read TGTGCCAGCAGTGGGACTAGCGGGGGGGGCAAAAACATTCAGTACTTC.

This clone was detected a few times. CDR3 DNA: TGTGCCAGCAGCCCGAGACTAGCGGGGCACTCCTACAATGAGCAGTTCTTC. It codes for CASSPRLAGHSYNEQFF. The rearrangement uses TRBV7-9 and TRBJ2-1; 11 bases agree with TRBD2. Germline values: CDR1 SEHNR, CDR2 FQNEAQ (reference sequence). The CDR3 length is 17 residues. Trimming at V came to 5 bases and at J to 0 bases, leaving 6 bases not matched to a gene.

This chain joins TRBV5-1 and TRBJ2-2; 12 bases agree with TRBD1. The CDR3 is 16 residues long. Germline V gene sequence: CDR1 SGHRS, CDR2 YFSETQ. V lost 1 base to trimming and J lost 6 bases; unmatched junction nucleotides: 4. The CDR3 sequence is CASSLSGTGGPGELFF. The CDR3 region has the DNA TGCGCCAGCAGCTTGTCGGGGACAGGGGGCCCCGGGGAGCTGTTTTTT. The full variable domain, completed using reference TRBV5-1 and TRBJ2-2, is KAGVTQTPRYLIKTRGQQVTLSCSPISGHRSVSWYQQTPGQGLQFLFEYFSETQRNKGNFPGRFSGRQFSNSRSEMNVSTLELGDSALYLCASSLSGTGGPGELFFGEGSRLTVL.

The chain combines TRBV4-3 with TRBJ1-2, with 8 nucleotides matching TRBD1. Germline CDR1 and CDR2: LGHNA and YSLEER. The CDR3 is 15 amino acids. Germline trimming cut 0 bases from V and 5 bases from J; bases unmatched to any gene: 5. CDR3 protein: CASSQDRGLWYGYTF. Written as DNA, the CDR3 is TGCGCCAGCAGCCAAGACAGGGGGCTGTGGTATGGCTACACCTTC.

This rearrangement joins TRBV7-2 to TRBJ2-5, with 9 bases identical to TRBD1. Per the germline V gene, CDR1 is SGHTA and CDR2 is FQGNSA. The CDR3 extends over 16 amino acids. After removal of 2 bases from V and 4 bases from J, the junction contained 8 bases not matched to a gene. The CDR3 loop reads CASSLYLGQGRETQYF. The CDR3 coding sequence is TGTGCCAGCAGCTTATACCTGGGACAGGGACGAGAGACCCAGTACTTC.

The rearrangement links TRBV2 to TRBJ2-1, with D possibly being TRBD2 (6 bases). This CDR3 is built from 13 residues. V lost 6 bases, J lost 9 bases, and 15 bases lay in between. In germline, CDR1 is SNHLY, CDR2 FYNNEI. CDR3 bases: TGTGCCAGCAGCTCGGGGCGGGAAGCTGAGCAGTTCTTC. Translating it yields CASSSGREAEQFF.

The genes are TRBV4-3 and TRBJ1-1, with 10 bases identical to TRBD1. Trimming cost V 0 bases and J 4 bases; bases outside gene matches: 5. The germline V gene has CDR1 LGHNA and CDR2 YSLEER. The CDR3 consists of 16 residues. As DNA, the CDR3 is TGCGCCAGCAGCCAAGATCTTAGGACAGGGGGCACTGAAGCTTTCTTT. It codes for CASSQDLRTGGTEAFF.

This clone was found a few times. The V and J genes are TRBV5-1 and TRBJ2-7; TRBD2 matches 15 bases. CDR1 SGHRS and CDR2 YFSETQ come from the germline V gene. CDR3 length: 17 residues. Trimming took 3 bases from V and 5 from J; bases not matched to a gene: 9. In nucleotides, the CDR3 is TGCGCCAGCAGCTCAGAAGGGACTAGCGGGAGGACCCACGAGCAGTACTTC. It encodes CASSSEGTSGRTHEQYF.

The chain couples TRBV11-1 to TRBJ1-3; D remains ambiguous. This CDR3 is 18 amino acids long. The germline V gene has CDR1 SGHAT and CDR2 FQDESV (reference sequence). Trimming stripped 8 bases from V and 1 base from J, with 24 bases between. The CDR3 spells CASRPSGGPGGSGNTIYF. Written as DNA, the CDR3 is TGTGCCAGCCGCCCCTCGGGAGGGCCTGGAGGATCTGGAAACACCATATATTTT.

V is TRBV25-1 and J is TRBJ1-1; TRBD1 matches at 9 bases. V gave up 3 bases and J gave up 1 base; unmatched junction bases: 3. The length of the CDR3 is 15 residues. The germline CDR1 and CDR2 sequences are MGHDK and SYGVNS. The CDR3, as DNA: TGTGCCAGCAGTGACCCGGGACAGGGGAACACTGAAGCTTTCTTT. Its translation is CASSDPGQGNTEAFF. Using reference TRBV25-1 and TRBJ1-1 for the parts outside the CDR3, the full variable domain is EADIYQTPRYLVIGTGKKITLECSQTMGHDKMYWYQQDPGMELHLIHYSYGVNSTEKGDLSSESTVSRIRTEHFPLTLESARPSHTSQYLCASSDPGQGNTEAFFGQGTRLTVV.

V and J are TRBV5-1 and TRBJ2-2, with 7 bases that match TRBD2. Germline V CDR1 and CDR2: SGHRS, YFSETQ. V trimming: 0 bases; J trimming: 3 bases; junction bases outside the gene matches: 11. There are 18 residues in the CDR3. The CDR3 reads CASSLVMGGTDYTGELFF. CDR3 nucleotides: TGCGCCAGCAGCTTGGTTATGGGAGGGACGGACTACACCGGGGAGCTGTTTTTT.

This clone was seen a few times. This chain connects TRBV5-4 to TRBJ1-1; D remains unclear. CDR1 and CDR2 (germline): SGHNT, YYREEE (reference sequence). The CDR3 is 14 amino acids. V lost 0 bases and J 1 base, leaving 7 bases between the germline ends. The CDR3 region is CASSLEHQNTEAFF. The DNA for the CDR3 is TGTGCCAGCAGCTTGGAACACCAGAACACTGAAGCTTTCTTT.

This clone was observed a handful of times. V is TRBV27 and J is TRBJ1-2; tentatively, D is TRBD1 (6 bases). V was pared by 5 bases and J by 5 bases, with 12 bases between. This CDR3 has 13 amino acids. CDR1 is MNHEY, CDR2 SMNVEV, per germline (reference sequence). DNA of the CDR3: TGTGCCAGCAGTCAATACCAGGGGTATGGCTACACCTTC. Protein product: CASSQYQGYGYTF.